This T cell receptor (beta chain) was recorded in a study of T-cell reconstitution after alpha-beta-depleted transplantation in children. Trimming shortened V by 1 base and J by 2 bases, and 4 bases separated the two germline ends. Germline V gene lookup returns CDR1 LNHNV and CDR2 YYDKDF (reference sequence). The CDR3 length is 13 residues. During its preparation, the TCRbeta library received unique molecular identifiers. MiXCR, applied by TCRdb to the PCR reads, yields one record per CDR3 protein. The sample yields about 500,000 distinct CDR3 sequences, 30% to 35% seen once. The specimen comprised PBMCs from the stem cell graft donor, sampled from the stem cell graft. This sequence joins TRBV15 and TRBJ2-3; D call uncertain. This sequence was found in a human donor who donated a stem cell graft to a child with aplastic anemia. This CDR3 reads CATSRGTTDTQYF. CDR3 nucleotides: TGTGCCACCAGCAGAGGGACCACAGATACGCAGTATTTT. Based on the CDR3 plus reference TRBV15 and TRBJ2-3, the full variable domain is DAMVIQNPRYQVTQFGKPVTLSCSQTLNHNVMYWYQQKSSQAPKLLFHYYDKDFNNEADTPDNFQSRRPNTSFCFLDIRSPGLGDTAMYLCATSRGTTDTQYFGPGTRLTVL.